A selection of T cell receptor beta chains follows, all from one sample in a study of cytomegalovirus exposure and HLA in healthy donors. Repertoires were generated with immunoSEQ multiplex PCR, while TCRdb's copy carries only in-frame clones and drops some. The sample shows 220,000 or so clones, about 74% of them seen only once. Source material: PBMCs. These receptors originate from a woman in her 30s in good health and CMV-seronegative. CDR3s include the opening cysteine and the closing phenylalanine or tryptophan. A D gene is named only where the DNA matches it firmly. Size values are once, few and many counts, or a class for expanded clones, and some rows have none.

V gene	D gene	J gene	clone size	CDR3 protein	CDR3 DNA
TRBV5-1	TRBD1	TRBJ2-1	NA	CASSLVGQGVYNGQFF	TGCGCCAGCAGCTTGGTGGGACAGGGGGTCTACAATGGGCAGTTCTTC
TRBV6-6	NA	TRBJ1-2	few	CASSAGPGYGYTF	TGTGCCAGCTCCGCGGGTCCCGGGTATGGCTACACCTTC
TRBV20-1	NA	TRBJ2-1	few	CSATAVEEQFF	TGCAGTGCTACAGCGGTCGAGGAGCAGTTCTTC
TRBV6-1	TRBD2	TRBJ2-5	NA	CASSDERGTSGYSRETQYF	TGTGCCAGCAGTGATGAAAGAGGGACTAGCGGGTACTCCAGGGAGACCCAGTACTTC
TRBV18	NA	TRBJ1-4	NA	CASSPTGGNDEKLFF	TGTGCCAGCTCACCTACGGGGGGTAACGATGAAAAACTGTTTTTT
TRBV20-1	NA	TRBJ1-1	NA	CSARRNTEAFF	TGCAGTGCTAGACGGAACACTGAAGCTTTCTTT
TRBV11-2	NA	TRBJ2-2	NA	CASSLPAAAKNTGELFF	TGTGCCAGCAGCTTGCCGGCAGCGGCCAAGAACACCGGGGAGCTGTTTTTT
TRBV9	TRBD2	TRBJ2-1	NA	CASSSVPAGGFSEQFF	TGTGCCAGCAGCTCCGTCCCAGCGGGAGGGTTTAGTGAGCAGTTCTTC
TRBV11-3	NA	TRBJ1-2	few	CASSLGEGRADNYGYTF	TGTGCCAGCAGCTTAGGGGAGGGACGCGCAGATAACTATGGCTACACCTTC
TRBV4-1	TRBD1	TRBJ1-1	NA	CASSQSRTGNVEAFF	TGCGCCAGCAGCCAAAGTCGGACAGGGAACGTTGAAGCTTTCTTT
TRBV7-9	NA	TRBJ1-1	few	CASRSGLLDTEAFF	TGTGCCAGCAGGTCGGGACTTCTGGACACTGAAGCTTTCTTT
TRBV6-1	NA	TRBJ1-1	few	CASSVQFNTEAFF	TGTGCCAGCAGTGTACAATTCAACACTGAAGCTTTCTTT
TRBV11-1	NA	TRBJ1-6	NA	CASRRDSGEGNSPLHF	TGTGCCAGCAGACGGGACTCAGGGGAGGGCAATTCACCCCTCCACTTT
TRBV5-1	TRBD2	TRBJ2-3	NA	CASSSRSGASGDTQYF	TGCGCCAGCAGCTCCAGGAGCGGGGCCTCGGGAGATACGCAGTATTTT
TRBV6-1	TRBD2	TRBJ2-7	once	CASSWTSGRSEQYF	TGTGCCAGCAGTTGGACTAGCGGGAGGAGTGAGCAGTACTTC
TRBV4-1	NA	TRBJ1-1	NA	CASSRSYGQPNTEAFF	TGCGCCAGCAGCCGATCCTACGGACAGCCGAACACTGAAGCTTTCTTT
TRBV10-3	NA	TRBJ2-1	NA	CAISESALEGNNEQFF	TGTGCCATCAGTGAGTCAGCACTAGAGGGAAACAATGAGCAGTTCTTC
TRBV20-1	TRBD1	TRBJ1-2	NA	CSGTGGFGYTF	TGCAGTGGCACAGGGGGCTTTGGCTACACCTTC
TRBV18	TRBD1	TRBJ1-5	NA	CASSPGTGPRDQPQHF	TGTGCCAGCTCACCAGGGACAGGGCCAAGGGATCAGCCCCAGCATTTT
TRBV27	NA	TRBJ2-7	NA	CASSLEGAVHEQYF	TGTGCCAGCAGTTTAGAGGGAGCAGTCCACGAGCAGTACTTC
TRBV4-1	NA	TRBJ2-1	few	CASSLTSTQDEPFF	TGCGCCAGCAGCCTAACATCGACCCAGGATGAGCCGTTCTTC
TRBV2	NA	TRBJ2-1	NA	CATKGGTTYNEQFF	TGTGCCACCAAGGGCGGGACCACTTACAATGAGCAGTTCTTC
TRBV9	TRBD1	TRBJ2-3	NA	CASSSGQGIDTQYF	TGTGCCAGCAGCTCAGGACAGGGAATCGATACGCAGTATTTT
TRBV4-2	TRBD2	TRBJ2-2	NA	CASSQGGTSRGAGELFF	TGTGCCAGCAGCCAGGGAGGGACTAGTAGGGGAGCCGGGGAGCTGTTTTTT
TRBV30	NA	TRBJ1-6	NA	CAWSLPSSPLLF	TGTGCCTGGAGTCTCCCTAGCTCACCCCTCCTCTTT
TRBV30	NA	TRBJ1-2	few	CAWSPGLSYGYTF	TGTGCCTGGAGTCCGGGTTTGAGCTATGGCTACACCTTC
TRBV18	NA	TRBJ1-4	NA	CASSPSKTIFLEKLFF	TGTGCCAGCTCACCGTCGAAGACAATCTTTCTAGAAAAACTGTTTTTT
TRBV5-1	TRBD2	TRBJ2-3	few	CASSLAGGLDTQYF	TGCGCCAGCAGCTTGGCGGGGGGATTAGATACGCAGTATTTT
TRBV11-3	TRBD2	TRBJ2-3	few	CASSLDEASGVTDTQYF	TGTGCCAGCAGCTTAGATGAAGCTAGCGGGGTCACAGATACGCAGTATTTT
TRBV9	TRBD1	TRBJ1-1	few	CASSSRTGANTEAFF	TGTGCCAGCAGCTCCCGGACAGGGGCGAACACTGAAGCTTTCTTT
TRBV5-6	TRBD2	TRBJ2-5	NA	CASSWGGETQYF	TGTGCCAGCAGCTGGGGGGGAGAGACCCAGTACTTC
TRBV30	TRBD1	TRBJ1-2	NA	CAWATGVEYGYTF	TGTGCCTGGGCGACAGGGGTTGAGTATGGCTACACCTTC
TRBV19	NA	TRBJ1-3	NA	CASSTRRESRRAGNTIYF	TGTGCCAGTAGTACCCGCAGGGAGAGTCGGAGGGCTGGAAACACCATATATTTT
TRBV7-2	NA	TRBJ2-1	once	CAGSLASGQYNEQFF	TGTGCCGGCAGCTTAGCCAGCGGGCAGTACAATGAGCAGTTCTTC
TRBV4-1	TRBD1	TRBJ2-1	NA	CASSQYDRGNEQFF	TGCGCCAGCAGCCAATATGACAGGGGCAATGAGCAGTTCTTC
TRBV5-6	NA	TRBJ2-7	NA	CASSGGTVREQYF	TGTGCCAGCAGCGGCGGGACTGTCCGCGAGCAGTACTTC
TRBV18	TRBD2	TRBJ2-5	NA	CASSHGLAGGRNQETQYF	TGTGCCAGCTCCCACGGACTAGCGGGGGGCCGGAATCAAGAGACCCAGTACTTC
TRBV4-1	NA	TRBJ2-7	once	CASSSGDSRYEQYF	TGCGCCAGCAGCTCCGGGGACTCACGCTACGAGCAGTACTTC
TRBV19	NA	TRBJ2-7	NA	CASSISAGNSYEQYF	TGTGCCAGTAGTATTTCGGCGGGGAACTCCTACGAGCAGTACTTC
TRBV7-9	NA	TRBJ2-7	NA	CASSYLGGADEQYF	TGTGCCAGCAGCTATTTGGGTGGCGCGGACGAGCAGTACTTC
TRBV19	NA	TRBJ1-2	NA	CASSIRGTWGGYGYTF	TGTGCCAGTAGTATACGAGGGACCTGGGGAGGCTATGGCTACACCTTC